This T cell receptor beta chain was sequenced in a study of T cells in localized non-small cell lung cancer. Points from the study as a whole: Prolonged overall survival went with higher T cell density in the blood.

V gave up 5 bases and J gave up 1 base; unmatched junction bases: 9. The CDR3 length is 16 residues. CDR1 and CDR2 (germline): LNHNV, YYDKDF (reference sequence). Note on this clone: What it recognizes is unknown.

Only in-frame clones appear in the TCRdb table, and some are missing; sequencing was by immunoSEQ multiplex PCR. Among about 40,000 clones listed, more than 75% were seen once. This specimen was peripheral blood, taken before any cancer treatment. This clonotype was sampled from a man aged 18 to 49 with stage I lung adenocarcinoma. The V gene is TRBV15, the J gene TRBJ2-3; 7 nucleotides align to TRBD1. The CDR3 DNA sequence: TGTGCCACCAGCGACCCAGGGGGTAAGGGCACAGATACGCAGTATTTT. Protein: CATSDPGGKGTDTQYF.